Presented here are 9 T cell receptor beta chains from one specimen sequenced in a study of shared clonotypes between healthy human individuals. This table comes from immunoSEQ multiplex PCR, and its TCRdb copy is limited to in-frame clones, with some not included. This table has hundreds of thousands of clones, 60% to 75% appearing once. Sequenced material: memory CD4+ T cells sorted from blood. As to subset: CD45RA-negative fraction. The origin of the receptors is a woman aged 25 to 39 in good health.

V gene TRBV4-2 combines with J gene TRBJ2-5; TRBD2 might be the D (5 bases). The CDR3 has 14 residues. Germline loops: CDR1 LGHNA, CDR2 YNFKEQ. The V gene lost 1 base and the J gene lost 4 bases, with 10 bases spanning the gap. CDR3 bases: TGTGCCAGCAGCCAAGGAGGGAGCGCAGAGACCCAGTACTTC. Its translation is CASSQGGSAETQYF.

As regards this clone: The sample carries other DNA sequences with the same CDR3. The chain couples TRBV28 to TRBJ1-1; D is undetermined. The CDR3 totals 12 residues. V was pared by 8 bases and J by 0 bases, with 7 bases between. The germline V gene encodes CDR1 MDHEN and CDR2 SYDVKM. The CDR3 nucleotides read TGTGCCAGCTCGGACTTGAACACTGAAGCTTTCTTT. Translated: CASSDLNTEAFF.

In DNA, the CDR3 is TGTGCCAGCAGTGACAAGTCCAGCTCCTACGAGCAGTACTTC. Its translation: CASSDKSSSYEQYF. J is TRBJ2-7 and V is TRBV25-1, with D uncertain. CDR3 size: 14 residues. Per germline, CDR1 MGHDK and CDR2 SYGVNS. The V end was cut by 3 bases, the J end by 0 bases, with 9 bases between.

The rearrangement uses TRBV5-1 and TRBJ2-3; 10 nucleotides align to TRBD2. The germline V gene encodes CDR1 SGHRS and CDR2 YFSETQ. V was clipped by 1 base and J by 6 bases; unmatched bases: 8. CDR3 length: 16 amino acids. CDR3 protein: CASSLIPSGGSDTQYF. The CDR3 DNA is TGCGCCAGCAGCTTGATACCTAGCGGGGGATCGGATACGCAGTATTTT.

V gene TRBV10-2 combines with J gene TRBJ2-7; 7 bases map to TRBD1. V lost 7 bases, J lost 2 bases, and 2 bases stayed unmatched. In germline, CDR1 is WSHSY, CDR2 SAAADI. The CDR3 consists of 12 residues. CDR3 in DNA: TGCGCCAGCAACCAGGGGGCCTACGAGCAGTACTTC. The encoded protein is CASNQGAYEQYF.

The chain uses TRBV28 and TRBJ2-3; D is uncertain. V lost 3 bases, J lost 4 bases, and 11 bases lay in between. The CDR3 is 14 residues long. CDR1 and CDR2 from the germline V gene are MDHEN and SYDVKM. The CDR3 DNA is TGTGCCAGCAGTTTCCGACTCCTGGCAGATACGCAGTATTTT. Translation gives CASSFRLLADTQYF.

This chain uses TRBV13 with TRBJ2-7; 7 bases agree with TRBD2. The junction had 14 bases not matched to a gene; V was cut back by 5 bases and J by 4 bases. This CDR3 is built from 16 residues. Germline CDR1 is PRHDT and CDR2 is FYEKMQ (reference sequence). The CDR3 spells CASSPPISSGAYEQYF. In nucleotides, the CDR3 is TGTGCCAGCAGCCCCCCTATTTCTAGCGGAGCTTACGAGCAGTACTTC.

The genes are TRBV19 and TRBJ1-2; 8 bases are a match to TRBD1. V was pared by 10 bases and J by 3 bases, with 7 bases of the junction left unmatched. Germline V gives CDR1 LNHDA, CDR2 SQIVND (reference sequence). The CDR3 has 13 amino acids. For the CDR3, the DNA is TGTGCCACCCATGGACAGGGCGACTATGGCTACACCTTC. It encodes CATHGQGDYGYTF.

This chain links TRBV2 with TRBJ2-2; no firm D call. The CDR3 is made up of 13 amino acids. CDR1 is SNHLY and CDR2 is FYNNEI in the germline V gene. The ends were cut back, 8 bases at V and 6 bases at J, with 13 bases in the middle. CDR3 residues: CASYIEVPGELFF. CDR3 nucleotides: TGTGCCAGCTATATCGAAGTACCCGGGGAGCTGTTTTTT.